This T cell receptor beta chain was documented in a study of T cells after yellow fever vaccination (dated by TCRdb to between 2018 and 2021). For the study in its entirety: The SMART-Seq v4 Ultra Low Input RNA kit was used to prepare libraries from fractions with low cell numbers. To track T-cell clones before and after primary and booster YFV17D yellow fever vaccination, bulk TCR alpha and beta repertoires were sequenced longitudinally. Bulk PBMC replicates and cell subsets were isolated from blood drawn at multiple timepoints before and after both primary and secondary immunization. Two healthy male donors, one aged 18 to 29 and one aged 30 to 40 years, made up the cohort. Points the paper makes about the study in general: A small fraction of clonotypes appeared in both the CD4 and CD8 compartments, likely as a result of convergent recombination. Most clones expanded after primary vaccination (around 96% of CD4 and 88% of CD8) were re-detected after the booster, suggesting that broad memory maintenance occurred. Only two donors were included in the study, so the extent to which the findings can be generalized is limited. Computational filtering was needed because FACS-sorted repertoires could contain abundant contaminating clonotypes from the bulk population. The secondary T-cell response was found to be weaker but faster than the primary response, with a peak reached on day 5 rather than on day 15.

CDR1 and CDR2 are drawn from the germline V gene: SGHTA, FQGTGA. CDR3 length: 15 amino acids, cysteine to phenylalanine. Only the CDR3 region is kept as DNA, spanning 45 bases read in frame from base 1. V lost 1 base and J lost 0 bases; the stretch between them is 9 bases long. This clonotype showed up just a few times. Its specific antigen is unknown. Per-base qualities were not stored, and no clone one base away is much larger. In the paper's terms, the treatment or condition label means: live attenuated yellow fever vaccine strain. PBMCs were isolated from peripheral blood using a standard Ficoll-Paque protocol. CD4 and CD8 T-cell fractions were isolated with Dynabeads CD4 and CD8 positive selection kits. TriZol was used to extract RNA from bulk PBMCs, from CD4 and CD8 fractions, and from dextramer-positive and dextramer-negative fractions. Sequencer: Illumina NovaSeq 6000. TCR cDNA was synthesized by 5'RACE template switching, which introduced a universal primer site and unique molecular identifiers. Priming for cDNA synthesis came from both the TCR alpha and TCR beta constant segments. Library amplification involved two PCR steps, and the second step added sample barcodes and sequencing adapters. Libraries were sequenced on Illumina HiSeq 2500 (2x100 bp) or NovaSeq (2x150 bp). Turning to the authors' computational methods: Reads were demultiplexed and collapsed into UMI consensus sequences with MIGEC, and V(D)J alignment was performed with MiXCR. Vaccine-responding clonotypes were identified with edgeR using replicate PBMC samples, with FDR below 0.01 and a log2 fold change above 5 up to day 15 being required. CD4 or CD8 identity was assigned to each bulk clonotype according to whether the clonotype was present at higher abundance in the sequenced CD4 repertoire or the sequenced CD8 repertoire. TCRdb took the public reads, trimmed them with fastp at Q25, ran MiXCR for clone calling and kept in-frame beta chains. Each CDR3 protein appears once, grouped with its most common genes and DNA. For this entry, the V and J calls and clone size follow TCRdb and not the study's own pipeline. The sample table contains about 260,000 distinct CDR3 sequences; only one count was recorded for around 5.3% of them. The biggest ten clones account for less than 3.5% of the sample.

The sample here was CD4+ T cells sorted from PBMCs, taken on the day of the yellow fever booster vaccination. This receptor was identified in a man in his late teens or twenties who received the YFV17D yellow fever vaccine. The chain joins TRBV7-3 to TRBJ1-1, with the identity of the D gene unclear. The bases read TGTGCCAGCAGCTTAAAGCCGGGTTTGAACACTGAAGCTTTCTTT. Protein translation: CASSLKPGLNTEAFF. The entire variable domain, with the stretches around the CDR3 drawn from the reference TRBV7-3 and TRBJ1-1 proteins, is GAGVSQTPSNKVTEKGKYVELRCDPISGHTALYWYRQSLGQGPEFLIYFQGTGAADDSGLPNDRFFAVRPEGSVSTLKIQRTERGDSAVYLCASSLKPGLNTEAFFGQGTRLTVV.